The 12 T cell receptor beta chains presented below share a single source sample, sequenced in a study of identical twins. TCRdb re-derived calls from the 5' RACE reads in MiXCR, one entry per CDR3 protein. The table has 350,000 or so distinct CDR3 sequences, 9% to 15% seen once. The same sample was also used in a study of yellow fever vaccine responses in identical twins.

Sequencing was performed on CD8+ T cells sorted from blood. The receptors derive from a woman under 30 in good health.

This rearrangement joins TRBV24-1 to TRBJ2-1; D is tentatively TRBD1 or TRBD2 (5 bases each). The V gene's germline CDR1 is KGHDR and CDR2 SFDVKD. The CDR3 totals 14 residues. Trimming removed 4 bases from V and 5 bases from J, with 11 bases in between. For the CDR3, the DNA is TGTGCCACCAGTGACGAGGGACCTCACAATGAGCAGTTCTTC. It is translated as CATSDEGPHNEQFF.

This clonotype showed up many times. The chain carries TRBV12-5 and TRBJ2-7; D may be TRBD1 or TRBD2 (5 bases each). V was clipped by 5 bases and J by 4 bases, with 15 bases between them. The CDR3 runs to 14 residues. Germline lookup yields CDR1 LGHNT and CDR2 FRNRAP. Here the CDR3 DNA reads TGTGCTAGTGGTCCCTCCCGGGACGCTTACGAGCAGTACTTC. Its translation is CASGPSRDAYEQYF.

A few counts support this clonotype. This chain connects TRBV7-2 to TRBJ2-3, with 8 bases that match TRBD2. Per germline, CDR1 SGHTA and CDR2 FQGNSA. With V trimmed by 6 bases and J by 4 bases, 18 bases remained unmatched. The CDR3 spans 18 residues. CDR3 sequence: CASSRWSLAGRGADTQYF. CDR3 DNA sequence: TGTGCCAGCAGTCGATGGTCTCTAGCGGGCCGAGGTGCAGATACGCAGTATTTT.

The chain couples TRBV4-1 to TRBJ2-4; D perhaps matches TRBD1 (6 bases). Germline CDR1 reads MGHRA; CDR2 reads YSYEKL. The V end lost 0 bases, the J end lost 5 bases, and 17 bases lay between the germline ends. The CDR3 runs to 17 residues. For the CDR3, the DNA is TGCGCCAGCAGCCAAGATTCGGCAGGGGTATCGGAAAACATTCAGTACTTC. It translates to CASSQDSAGVSENIQYF.

This clonotype has at least ten counts. The chain links TRBV7-6 to TRBJ2-2; D may match TRBD1 or TRBD2 (5 bases each). CDR3 length equals 15 residues. The V end was cut by 4 bases, the J end by 5 bases, with 14 bases between. The germline gives CDR1 SGHVS, CDR2 FNYEAQ. The DNA of the CDR3 is TGTGCCAGCAGCTCCCGGGACGTTCTTACCGGGGAGCTGTTTTTT. It encodes CASSSRDVLTGELFF.

The rearrangement uses TRBV5-1 and TRBJ1-4, with D uncertain. Germline CDR1 and CDR2: SGHRS and YFSETQ. With 4 bases removed from V and 5 bases from J, the gap between germline ends came to 18 bases. There are 16 residues in the CDR3. CDR3 residues: CASSVTTVELNEKLFF. The CDR3 coding sequence is TGCGCCAGCAGCGTCACTACGGTGGAGCTAAATGAAAAACTGTTTTTT.

This clonotype was counted only a few times. The CDR3 loop is CSVVIPSSYNEQFF. The CDR3 nucleotides read TGCAGCGTCGTGATTCCTAGCTCCTACAATGAGCAGTTCTTC. The rearrangement links TRBV29-1 to TRBJ2-1; the D is unclear. The CDR3 consists of 14 residues. Between the trimmed V and J ends, which lost 6 bases and 0 bases, there was a span of 12 bases. The germline CDR1 and CDR2 sequences are SQVTM and ANQGSEA.

The chain recombines TRBV9 with TRBJ2-1, with D possibly TRBD1 on 6 matching bases. Trimming shortened V by 0 bases and J by 3 bases, and 10 bases separated the two germline ends. This CDR3 comprises 15 residues. The germline V gene encodes CDR1 SGDLS and CDR2 YYNGEE. The CDR3 loop is CASSVGGQSYNEQFF. In nucleotides, the CDR3 is TGTGCCAGCAGCGTAGGAGGACAGAGCTACAATGAGCAGTTCTTC. Variable domain in full (rest from reference TRBV9 and TRBJ2-1): DSGVTQTPKHLITATGQRVTLRCSPRSGDLSVYWYQQSLDQGLQFLIQYYNGEERAKGNILERFSAQQFPDLHSELNLSSLELGDSALYFCASSVGGQSYNEQFFGPGTRLTVL.

The rearrangement joins TRBV7-9 to TRBJ2-7; D is unclear. Looked up from germline, CDR1 is SEHNR and CDR2 is FQNEAQ (reference sequence). The ends were cut back, 5 bases at V and 4 bases at J, with 15 bases in the middle. The CDR3 consists of 14 residues. The CDR3 protein is CASSPQSDAYEQYF. The DNA of the CDR3 is TGTGCCAGCAGCCCCCAGTCAGACGCGTACGAGCAGTACTTC.

The table lists this clonotype with a few counts. The rearrangement uses TRBV5-6 and TRBJ2-1, with 10 bases lining up with TRBD2. Germline assignment: CDR1 SGHDT and CDR2 YYEEEE. This CDR3 spans 17 amino acids. The junction had 7 bases not matched to a gene; V was cut back by 2 bases and J by 2 bases. CDR3 sequence reads: CASSFRGAGGPYNEQFF. The DNA of the CDR3 is TGTGCCAGCAGCTTTCGGGGAGCGGGGGGGCCCTACAATGAGCAGTTCTTC.

In nucleotides, the CDR3 is TGTGCCAGCAGCTTAGGGGGCCGGGATAGGTACAATGAGCAGTTCTTC. Translating gives CASSLGGRDRYNEQFF. This chain links TRBV7-9 with TRBJ2-1; the D call may be TRBD1 or TRBD2 (5 bases each). The CDR3 extends over 16 amino acids. Germline CDR1 SEHNR, CDR2 FQNEAQ (reference sequence). V shed 1 base and J shed 4 bases, with 14 bases lying between them.

The chain links TRBV6-5 to TRBJ1-5; D not certain. Deletions cut 0 bases from V and 1 base from J, with 10 bases between. The CDR3 runs 16 residues. Germline assignment: CDR1 MNHEY and CDR2 SVGAGI. CDR3 DNA: TGTGCCAGCAGTTACTCGATCGGCACCAGCAATCAGCCCCAGCATTTT. This encodes CASSYSIGTSNQPQHF.